The rows below give T cell receptor beta chains drawn from one sample of a study of T cells in narcolepsy. Sequencing was performed with immunoSEQ multiplex PCR; in TCRdb, only in-frame clones are kept and a portion is missing. The sample carries about 29,000 clones, around 87% recorded once. The specimen was memory (CD45RA-) CD4+ T cells from blood. These receptors all stem from a human donor in good health. Each CDR3 is given without its conserved first and last residue. D genes are given only for firm matches. Rows give clone size only sometimes, using once, few, many, or a class for an expanded clone.

cdr3_aa | clone_size | j_call | v_call | d_call
ASSLTGGAEKLF | few | TRBJ1-4 | TRBV5-1 | NA
ASSQRGNQPQH | NA | TRBJ1-5 | TRBV14 | NA
ATSRDMGGGQPQH | once | TRBJ1-5 | TRBV15 | NA
ASSPRGGGGETQY | NA | TRBJ2-5 | TRBV7-2 | TRBD2
ASRDGQLNTGELF | NA | TRBJ2-2 | TRBV28 | NA
ASSLTSVGGYT | few | TRBJ1-2 | TRBV5-4 | NA
SVEGSGTGDTEAF | NA | TRBJ1-1 | TRBV29-1 | TRBD1
ASSTQPSNQPQH | NA | TRBJ1-5 | TRBV19 | NA
ASSGLANTGELF | NA | TRBJ2-2 | TRBV5-1 | NA
AWTPRPRGYGYT | NA | TRBJ1-2 | TRBV30 | TRBD1
ASSYSLGQGVSNQPQH | NA | TRBJ1-5 | TRBV2 | TRBD1
ASSLVASGAPANTQY | few | TRBJ2-3 | TRBV5-1 | TRBD2
ASKVGLETQY | NA | TRBJ2-5 | TRBV7-2 | NA
ASSLRTDNSPLH | NA | TRBJ1-6 | TRBV19 | NA
ASSLDGGRYNEQF | NA | TRBJ2-1 | TRBV7-9 | NA
ASSLVFAGASYNSPLH | NA | TRBJ1-6 | TRBV7-8 | NA
AIRGPETGLYEQY | NA | TRBJ2-7 | TRBV10-3 | NA
ASSKWTGARNTEAF | once | TRBJ1-1 | TRBV19 | TRBD1
ASRHPLANEQF | NA | TRBJ2-1 | TRBV28 | NA
ASSPRVTEAF | NA | TRBJ1-1 | TRBV6-6 | NA
ASRDGTANEKLF | few | TRBJ1-4 | TRBV10-2 | NA
ASSKAGAF | few | TRBJ1-1 | TRBV21-1 | NA
ASKLGTVGEKLF | NA | TRBJ1-4 | TRBV6-5 | TRBD1
ASSPSGQGNQPQH | NA | TRBJ1-5 | TRBV27 | TRBD1
ASSAPGRLNSPLH | NA | TRBJ1-6 | TRBV19 | NA
ASSLVQGGNTEAF | NA | TRBJ1-1 | TRBV5-4 | TRBD1
SVTGDSPYNEQF | once | TRBJ2-1 | TRBV29-1 | NA
ASSQDPWAGVLDTQY | NA | TRBJ2-3 | TRBV4-2 | TRBD2
ASSPGTGQGRNQPQH | NA | TRBJ1-5 | TRBV7-8 | TRBD1
ASSLGASGRLGEQY | NA | TRBJ2-7 | TRBV5-1 | TRBD2
ASSVSINDGLSRNTIY | NA | TRBJ1-3 | TRBV6-1 | NA
ASSFELRGTGESPLH | NA | TRBJ1-6 | TRBV27 | TRBD1
ASSPGTVSAEAF | NA | TRBJ1-1 | TRBV27 | TRBD1
ASSEGVWNSPLH | NA | TRBJ1-6 | TRBV5-4 | NA